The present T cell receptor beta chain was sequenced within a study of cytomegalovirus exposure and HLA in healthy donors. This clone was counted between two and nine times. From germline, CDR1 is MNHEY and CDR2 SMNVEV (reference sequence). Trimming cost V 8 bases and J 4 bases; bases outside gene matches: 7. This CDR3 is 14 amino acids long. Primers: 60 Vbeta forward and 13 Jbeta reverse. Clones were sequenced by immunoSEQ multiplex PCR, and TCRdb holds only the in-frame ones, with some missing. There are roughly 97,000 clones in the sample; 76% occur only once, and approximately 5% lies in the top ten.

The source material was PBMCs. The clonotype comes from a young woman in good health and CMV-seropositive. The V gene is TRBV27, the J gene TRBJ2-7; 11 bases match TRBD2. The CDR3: CASSPGTSGYEQYF. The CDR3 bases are TGTGCCAGCTCCCCAGGGACTAGCGGTTACGAGCAGTACTTC.